These 26 T cell receptor beta chains came from one sample sequenced in a study of OX40 agonist ivuxolimab in advanced cancers. Clones were read by immunoSEQ multiplex PCR, and TCRdb kept only the in-frame ones, dropping some. This sample has around 71,000 clones, with about 85% found just once. This specimen consisted of CD4+ or CD8+ T cells sorted from blood, obtained in a trial of the OX40 agonist ivuxolimab. These TCRs come from an adult with an advanced solid tumor such as melanoma, head and neck, liver or kidney cancer.

The chain combines TRBV6-4 with TRBJ2-3, with 7 bases that match TRBD2. The ends lost 5 bases at V and 1 base at J; junction bases unmatched: 6. The CDR3 totals 15 residues. The germline gives CDR1 MRHNA, CDR2 SNTAGT. CDR3 sequence (DNA): TGTGCCAGCAGTCCGTCCCTAGCGGGCACAGATACGCAGTATTTT. It encodes CASSPSLAGTDTQYF.

This clone turned up a few times. The CDR3 loop reads CASSLNTNTEAFF. CDR3 DNA: TGTGCCAGCAGCCTGAATACGAACACTGAAGCTTTCTTT. J is TRBJ1-1 and V is TRBV7-3; D remains unclear. Deletions cut 5 bases from V and 1 base from J, with 8 bases between. Germline V gene lookup returns CDR1 SGHTA and CDR2 FQGTGA. This CDR3 has 13 amino acids. The full variable domain, with the rest looked up from reference TRBV7-3 and TRBJ1-1, is GAGVSQTPSNKVTEKGKYVELRCDPISGHTALYWYRQSLGQGPEFLIYFQGTGAADDSGLPNDRFFAVRPEGSVSTLKIQRTERGDSAVYLCASSLNTNTEAFFGQGTRLTVV.

The chain is built from TRBV5-6 and TRBJ2-7; 7 bases agree with TRBD2. J gave up 2 bases and V 6 bases, and 5 bases lay outside the gene matches. The germline CDR1 and CDR2 sequences are SGHDT and YYEEEE. The CDR3 is made up of 13 amino acids. The CDR3 nucleotides read TGTGCCAGCAAAATCCTAGCGGCCTACGAGCAGTACTTC. Its translation is CASKILAAYEQYF.

The rearrangement uses TRBV11-2 and TRBJ2-3, with 12 nucleotides matching TRBD2. Trimming cost V 5 bases and J 0 bases; bases outside gene matches: 3. Per germline, CDR1 SGHAT and CDR2 FQNNGV. This CDR3 region has 16 residues. The CDR3 region is CASSLGTSGSTDTQYF. CDR3 nucleotides: TGTGCCAGCAGCCTAGGGACTAGCGGGAGCACAGATACGCAGTATTTT.

The chain links TRBV7-9 to TRBJ2-3; 9 nucleotides line up with TRBD2. The CDR3 length is 16 residues. Germline loops: CDR1 SEHNR, CDR2 FQNEAQ (reference sequence). Trimming at V came to 5 bases and at J to 3 bases, leaving 9 bases not matched to a gene. The CDR3 spells CASSPRLAGETDTQYF. CDR3 DNA: TGTGCCAGCAGCCCCCGGTTAGCGGGAGAGACAGATACGCAGTATTTT.

This clone was counted a few times. V gene TRBV29-1 combines with J gene TRBJ2-1; no definite D call. V gave up 8 bases and J gave up 2 bases, with 13 bases separating them. The CDR3 spans 13 residues. The V gene's germline CDR1 is SQVTM and CDR2 ANQGSEA. The DNA of the CDR3 is TGCAGCCCGAATGGTCACCCCTACAATGAGCAGTTCTTC. Residues: CSPNGHPYNEQFF.

V and J are TRBV6-5 and TRBJ1-2; TRBD1 is a possible D gene (5 bases). V was pared by 4 bases and J by 8 bases, with 20 bases between. The CDR3 runs 15 residues. CDR1 is MNHEY and CDR2 is SVGAGI in the germline V gene. The chain's CDR3 is CASSSLDGAPVGYTF. The CDR3 DNA follows: TGTGCCAGCAGTTCCCTTGATGGGGCGCCGGTCGGCTACACCTTC.

The chain couples TRBV5-1 to TRBJ2-1, with 10 positions matching TRBD1. J lost 9 bases, V lost 4 bases, and 4 bases had no gene match. Germline CDR1 SGHRS, CDR2 YFSETQ. CDR3 length: 13 amino acids. The CDR3 is CASSLGQGGEQFF. In DNA, the CDR3 is TGCGCCAGCAGCCTTGGACAGGGGGGTGAGCAGTTCTTC.

The V call is TRBV9, the J call TRBJ2-3, with 16 bases fitting TRBD2. The trim removed 2 bases at V and 9 bases at J, leaving 6 bases unmatched. This CDR3 spans 16 amino acids. The germline CDR1 and CDR2 sequences are SGDLS and YYNGEE. The CDR3 is CASSVGGLAGGVTQYF. The CDR3 DNA follows: TGTGCCAGCAGCGTTGGGGGACTAGCGGGAGGGGTAACGCAGTATTTT.

This clone occurred once. This chain uses TRBV19 with TRBJ1-4, with TRBD1 matching over 7 bases. The germline V gene has CDR1 LNHDA and CDR2 SQIVND (reference sequence). V shed 4 bases, J shed 0 bases, and the junction held 5 bases outside the gene matches. The CDR3 totals 16 residues. The CDR3 DNA follows: TGTGCCAGTAGTAGCCGGGACAGAGCAACTAATGAAAAACTGTTTTTT. As protein: CASSSRDRATNEKLFF.

This chain joins TRBV7-2 and TRBJ2-7; 7 nucleotides align to TRBD2. V lost 5 bases, J lost 6 bases, and 7 bases stayed unmatched. Looked up from germline, CDR1 is SGHTA and CDR2 is FQGNSA. The CDR3 runs 13 residues. This chain's CDR3 is CASSPGLVGEQYF. As DNA, the CDR3 is TGTGCCAGCAGCCCTGGACTAGTAGGCGAGCAGTACTTC. Looking up the rest from reference TRBV7-2 and TRBJ2-7 gives the full variable domain: GAGVSQSPSNKVTEKGKDVELRCDPISGHTALYWYRQSLGQGLEFLIYFQGNSAPDKSGLPSDRFSAERTGGSVSTLTIQRTQQEDSAVYLCASSPGLVGEQYFGPGTRLTVT.

The J gene is TRBJ2-3, the V gene TRBV4-1; 8 positions agree with TRBD2. Germline CDR1 MGHRA, CDR2 YSYEKL. This CDR3 is built from 16 residues. V lost 4 bases to trimming and J lost 4 bases; unmatched junction nucleotides: 10. This CDR3 is CASSLKIGRASDTQYF. The CDR3 nucleotides are TGCGCCAGCAGCCTCAAGATCGGGAGGGCATCAGATACGCAGTATTTT.

The chain carries TRBV7-2 and TRBJ1-5; D unclear. Germline values: CDR1 SGHTA, CDR2 FQGNSA. The CDR3 totals 16 residues. Between the trimmed V and J ends, which lost 0 bases and 2 bases, there was a span of 11 bases. CDR3 in amino acids: CASSLAAGVGNQPQHF. The CDR3 DNA sequence: TGTGCCAGCAGCTTAGCAGCAGGAGTGGGCAATCAGCCCCAGCATTTT.

The rearrangement uses TRBV2 and TRBJ2-7; TRBD2 agrees at 7 bases. Losses at the gene ends were 1 base for V and 0 bases for J; bases not matched to a gene: 6. This CDR3 region has 16 residues. Looked up from germline, CDR1 is SNHLY and CDR2 is FYNNEI. CDR3 nucleotide sequence: TGTGCCAGCAGTGAAGGGGTAGGGAGGGGCTCCTACGAGCAGTACTTC. This encodes CASSEGVGRGSYEQYF.

The chain uses TRBV5-1 and TRBJ2-1; 12 bases are a match to TRBD2. Germline V gene sequence: CDR1 SGHRS, CDR2 YFSETQ. This CDR3 region has 16 residues. V lost 3 bases to trimming and J lost 7 bases; unmatched junction nucleotides: 8. CDR3 residues: CASSSLAGGPGNEQFF. In nucleotides, the CDR3 is TGCGCCAGCAGCTCCCTAGCGGGAGGGCCGGGGAATGAGCAGTTCTTC. The full variable domain, in which reference TRBV5-1 and TRBJ2-1 provide the parts outside the CDR3, is KAGVTQTPRYLIKTRGQQVTLSCSPISGHRSVSWYQQTPGQGLQFLFEYFSETQRNKGNFPGRFSGRQFSNSRSEMNVSTLELGDSALYLCASSSLAGGPGNEQFFGPGTRLTVL.

The chain recombines TRBV9 with TRBJ1-3, with D unclear. V lost 0 bases and J 2 bases, leaving 3 bases between the germline ends. CDR3 length equals 13 residues. CDR1 is SGDLS, CDR2 YYNGEE, per germline. The CDR3 loop reads CASSVETGNTIYF. In nucleotides, the CDR3 is TGTGCCAGCAGCGTAGAAACTGGAAACACCATATATTTT.

A single count supports this clone. The J gene is TRBJ2-1, the V gene TRBV5-4; D possibly corresponds to TRBD2 (5 bases). CDR3 length: 14 amino acids. Germline CDR1 and CDR2: SGHNT and YYREEE (reference sequence). Trimming took off 1 base at V and 4 bases at J, with 9 bases between the two ends. The CDR3 region is CASSLNGIYNEQFF. CDR3 nucleotides: TGTGCCAGCAGCTTGAACGGGATATACAATGAGCAGTTCTTC.

The rearrangement uses TRBV7-2 and TRBJ2-5; 8 bases fit TRBD2. This CDR3 has 13 residues. The trim removed 11 bases at V and 0 bases at J, leaving 5 bases unmatched. CDR1 is SGHTA and CDR2 is FQGNSA in the germline V gene. CDR3 DNA: TGTGCCTCCCAGCGGGGGTACCAAGAGACCCAGTACTTC. This translates into CASQRGYQETQYF.

V and J are TRBV5-4 and TRBJ2-7; 10 nucleotides align to TRBD2. The length of the CDR3 is 15 residues. CDR1 and CDR2 from the germline V gene are SGHNT and YYREEE (reference sequence). Trimming took 2 bases from V and 3 from J; bases not matched to a gene: 5. The CDR3 region has the DNA TGTGCCAGCAGCTTACGTACTAGCGGGAACTACGAGCAGTACTTC. It is translated as CASSLRTSGNYEQYF.

The V call is TRBV5-1, the J call TRBJ2-5; D perhaps matches TRBD2 (5 bases). The last part of the DNA fits TRBJ2-7 better; the J call may be wrong. Germline V gives CDR1 SGHRS, CDR2 YFSETQ. The CDR3 runs 14 residues. CDR3 residues: CASSLSGSLSEQYF. In DNA, the CDR3 is TGCGCCAGCAGCTTGAGTGGGAGTTTATCCGAGCAGTACTTC.

This sequence joins TRBV18 and TRBJ1-5; D is undetermined. Germline values: CDR1 KGHSH, CDR2 LQKENI. The CDR3 runs 15 residues. The V gene lost 0 bases and the J gene lost 2 bases, with 8 bases spanning the gap. CDR3 sequence reads: CASSPPDKGNQPQHF. The DNA of the CDR3 is TGTGCCAGCTCACCACCCGACAAGGGCAATCAGCCCCAGCATTTT.

In its sample, this clone was seen once. V and J are TRBV28 and TRBJ2-7; 10 nucleotides line up with TRBD2. This CDR3 is 16 amino acids long. V was clipped by 5 bases and J by 4 bases; unmatched bases: 11. Germline CDR1 reads MDHEN; CDR2 reads SYDVKM. Here the CDR3 reads CASSGGAASGSYEQYF. The CDR3 DNA reads as TGTGCCAGCAGTGGGGGGGCGGCTAGCGGGAGTTACGAGCAGTACTTC.

DNA for the CDR3: TGTGCCAGCAGCGTAGCTGGTAGCGGCTCCTACAATGAGCAGTTCTTC. This codes for CASSVAGSGSYNEQFF. This chain links TRBV9 with TRBJ2-1; a weak D match, TRBD2 (6 bases). The ends were cut back, 0 bases at V and 0 bases at J, with 10 bases in the middle. Germline V lookup: CDR1 SGDLS, CDR2 YYNGEE. There are 16 residues in the CDR3.

The V and J genes are TRBV27 and TRBJ2-7; 8 positions match TRBD2. This CDR3 region has 15 residues. Germline V CDR1 and CDR2: MNHEY, SMNVEV (reference sequence). J was trimmed by 0 bases and V by 6 bases; bases with no gene match: 7. The CDR3 region is CASRWGSGSSYEQYF. CDR3 nucleotides: TGTGCCAGCAGATGGGGGAGCGGGAGCTCCTACGAGCAGTACTTC.

V usage is TRBV25-1 and J usage is TRBJ2-5; TRBD2 matches at 9 bases. Losses at the gene ends were 6 bases for V and 4 bases for J; bases not matched to a gene: 6. The CDR3 consists of 14 residues. Per germline, CDR1 MGHDK and CDR2 SYGVNS. The CDR3 bases are TGTGCCAGCAGCTCTGCGGGGGGGCCAGAGACCCAGTACTTC. It translates to CASSSAGGPETQYF.

The chain employs TRBV28 and TRBJ2-5; possible D gene TRBD2, 5 bases. The V end was cut by 6 bases, the J end by 5 bases, with 13 bases between. The germline V gene has CDR1 MDHEN and CDR2 SYDVKM. The CDR3 loop spans 13 amino acids. The CDR3 nucleotides read TGTGCCAGCAGCCGGGCGGGCGCGGAGACCCAGTACTTC. Its protein is CASSRAGAETQYF.